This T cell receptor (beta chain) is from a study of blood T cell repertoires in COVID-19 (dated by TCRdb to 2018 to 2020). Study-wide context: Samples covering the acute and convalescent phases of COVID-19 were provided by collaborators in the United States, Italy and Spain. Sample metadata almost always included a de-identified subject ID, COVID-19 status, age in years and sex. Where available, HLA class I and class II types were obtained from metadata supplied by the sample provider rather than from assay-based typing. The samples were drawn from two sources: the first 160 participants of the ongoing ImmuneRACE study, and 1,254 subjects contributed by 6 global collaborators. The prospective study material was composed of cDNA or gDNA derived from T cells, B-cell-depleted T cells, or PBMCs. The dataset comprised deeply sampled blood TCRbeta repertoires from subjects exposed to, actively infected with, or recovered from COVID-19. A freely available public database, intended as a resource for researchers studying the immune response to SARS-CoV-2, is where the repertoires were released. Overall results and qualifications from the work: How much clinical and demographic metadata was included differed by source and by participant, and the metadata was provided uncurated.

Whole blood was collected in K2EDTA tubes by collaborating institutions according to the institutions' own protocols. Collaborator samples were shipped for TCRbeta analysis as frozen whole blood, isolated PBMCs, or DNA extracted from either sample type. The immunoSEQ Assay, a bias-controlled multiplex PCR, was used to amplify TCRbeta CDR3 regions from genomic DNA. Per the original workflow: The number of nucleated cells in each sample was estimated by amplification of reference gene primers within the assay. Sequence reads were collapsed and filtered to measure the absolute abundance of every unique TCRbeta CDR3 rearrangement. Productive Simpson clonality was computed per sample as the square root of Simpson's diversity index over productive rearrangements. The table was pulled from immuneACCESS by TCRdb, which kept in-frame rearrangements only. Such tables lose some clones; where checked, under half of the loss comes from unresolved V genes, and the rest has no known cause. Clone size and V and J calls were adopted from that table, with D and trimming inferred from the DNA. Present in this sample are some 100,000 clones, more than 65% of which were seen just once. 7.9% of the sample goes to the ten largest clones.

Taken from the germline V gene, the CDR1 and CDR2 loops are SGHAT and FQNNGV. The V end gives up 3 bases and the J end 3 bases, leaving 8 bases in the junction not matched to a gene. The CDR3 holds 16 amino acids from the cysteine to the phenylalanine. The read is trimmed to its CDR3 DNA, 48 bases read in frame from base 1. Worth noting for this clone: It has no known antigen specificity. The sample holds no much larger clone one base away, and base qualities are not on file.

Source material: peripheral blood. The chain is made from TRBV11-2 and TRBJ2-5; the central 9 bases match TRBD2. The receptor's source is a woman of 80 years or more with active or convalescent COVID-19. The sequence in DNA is TGTGCCAGCAGCTTCTATGGCGGGAGGGCCAAAGAGACCCAGTACTTC. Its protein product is CASSFYGGRAKETQYF. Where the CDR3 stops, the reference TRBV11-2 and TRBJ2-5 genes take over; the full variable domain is EAGVAQSPRYKIIEKRQSVAFWCNPISGHATLYWYQQILGQGPKLLIQFQNNGVVDDSQLPKDRFSAERLKGVDSTLKIQPAKLEDSAVYLCASSFYGGRAKETQYFGPGTRLLVL.